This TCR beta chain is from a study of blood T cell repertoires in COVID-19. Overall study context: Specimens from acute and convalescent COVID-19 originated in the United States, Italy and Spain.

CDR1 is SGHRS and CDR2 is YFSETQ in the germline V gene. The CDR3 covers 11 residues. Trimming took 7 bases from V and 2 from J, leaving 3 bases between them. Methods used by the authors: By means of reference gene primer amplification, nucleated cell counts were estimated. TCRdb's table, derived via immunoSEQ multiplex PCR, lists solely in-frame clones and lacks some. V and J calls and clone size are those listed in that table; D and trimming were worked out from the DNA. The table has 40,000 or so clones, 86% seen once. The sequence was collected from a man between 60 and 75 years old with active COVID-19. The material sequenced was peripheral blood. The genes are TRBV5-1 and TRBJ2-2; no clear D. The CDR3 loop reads CASLNTGELFF. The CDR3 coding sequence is TGCGCCAGCCTTAACACCGGGGAGCTGTTTTTT.